This T cell receptor (beta chain) was documented in a study of OX40 agonist ivuxolimab in advanced cancers. Whole-study context: Patients received intravenous ivuxolimab every 2 weeks at 0.01 to 10 mg/kg.

It was autoimmune disease history or systemic immunosuppression that excluded patients. Generated by immunoSEQ multiplex PCR, the TCRdb table keeps only in-frame clones and is missing some. The sample consists of 50,000 or so clones, approximately 83% of them appearing once. Germline values: CDR1 SGHRS, CDR2 YFSETQ. The CDR3 consists of 16 residues. J lost 5 bases, V lost 4 bases, and 11 bases had no gene match. The sequencing here drew on CD4+ or CD8+ T cells sorted from blood, taken in a trial of the OX40 agonist ivuxolimab. The genes are TRBV5-1 and TRBJ2-1; 8 bases match TRBD2. This TCR was recovered from an adult with an advanced solid tumor such as melanoma, head and neck, liver or kidney cancer. The CDR3 loop reads CASSPRGAGGNNEQFF. The CDR3 nucleotides are TGCGCCAGCAGCCCCCGGGGGGCGGGAGGAAACAATGAGCAGTTCTTC.